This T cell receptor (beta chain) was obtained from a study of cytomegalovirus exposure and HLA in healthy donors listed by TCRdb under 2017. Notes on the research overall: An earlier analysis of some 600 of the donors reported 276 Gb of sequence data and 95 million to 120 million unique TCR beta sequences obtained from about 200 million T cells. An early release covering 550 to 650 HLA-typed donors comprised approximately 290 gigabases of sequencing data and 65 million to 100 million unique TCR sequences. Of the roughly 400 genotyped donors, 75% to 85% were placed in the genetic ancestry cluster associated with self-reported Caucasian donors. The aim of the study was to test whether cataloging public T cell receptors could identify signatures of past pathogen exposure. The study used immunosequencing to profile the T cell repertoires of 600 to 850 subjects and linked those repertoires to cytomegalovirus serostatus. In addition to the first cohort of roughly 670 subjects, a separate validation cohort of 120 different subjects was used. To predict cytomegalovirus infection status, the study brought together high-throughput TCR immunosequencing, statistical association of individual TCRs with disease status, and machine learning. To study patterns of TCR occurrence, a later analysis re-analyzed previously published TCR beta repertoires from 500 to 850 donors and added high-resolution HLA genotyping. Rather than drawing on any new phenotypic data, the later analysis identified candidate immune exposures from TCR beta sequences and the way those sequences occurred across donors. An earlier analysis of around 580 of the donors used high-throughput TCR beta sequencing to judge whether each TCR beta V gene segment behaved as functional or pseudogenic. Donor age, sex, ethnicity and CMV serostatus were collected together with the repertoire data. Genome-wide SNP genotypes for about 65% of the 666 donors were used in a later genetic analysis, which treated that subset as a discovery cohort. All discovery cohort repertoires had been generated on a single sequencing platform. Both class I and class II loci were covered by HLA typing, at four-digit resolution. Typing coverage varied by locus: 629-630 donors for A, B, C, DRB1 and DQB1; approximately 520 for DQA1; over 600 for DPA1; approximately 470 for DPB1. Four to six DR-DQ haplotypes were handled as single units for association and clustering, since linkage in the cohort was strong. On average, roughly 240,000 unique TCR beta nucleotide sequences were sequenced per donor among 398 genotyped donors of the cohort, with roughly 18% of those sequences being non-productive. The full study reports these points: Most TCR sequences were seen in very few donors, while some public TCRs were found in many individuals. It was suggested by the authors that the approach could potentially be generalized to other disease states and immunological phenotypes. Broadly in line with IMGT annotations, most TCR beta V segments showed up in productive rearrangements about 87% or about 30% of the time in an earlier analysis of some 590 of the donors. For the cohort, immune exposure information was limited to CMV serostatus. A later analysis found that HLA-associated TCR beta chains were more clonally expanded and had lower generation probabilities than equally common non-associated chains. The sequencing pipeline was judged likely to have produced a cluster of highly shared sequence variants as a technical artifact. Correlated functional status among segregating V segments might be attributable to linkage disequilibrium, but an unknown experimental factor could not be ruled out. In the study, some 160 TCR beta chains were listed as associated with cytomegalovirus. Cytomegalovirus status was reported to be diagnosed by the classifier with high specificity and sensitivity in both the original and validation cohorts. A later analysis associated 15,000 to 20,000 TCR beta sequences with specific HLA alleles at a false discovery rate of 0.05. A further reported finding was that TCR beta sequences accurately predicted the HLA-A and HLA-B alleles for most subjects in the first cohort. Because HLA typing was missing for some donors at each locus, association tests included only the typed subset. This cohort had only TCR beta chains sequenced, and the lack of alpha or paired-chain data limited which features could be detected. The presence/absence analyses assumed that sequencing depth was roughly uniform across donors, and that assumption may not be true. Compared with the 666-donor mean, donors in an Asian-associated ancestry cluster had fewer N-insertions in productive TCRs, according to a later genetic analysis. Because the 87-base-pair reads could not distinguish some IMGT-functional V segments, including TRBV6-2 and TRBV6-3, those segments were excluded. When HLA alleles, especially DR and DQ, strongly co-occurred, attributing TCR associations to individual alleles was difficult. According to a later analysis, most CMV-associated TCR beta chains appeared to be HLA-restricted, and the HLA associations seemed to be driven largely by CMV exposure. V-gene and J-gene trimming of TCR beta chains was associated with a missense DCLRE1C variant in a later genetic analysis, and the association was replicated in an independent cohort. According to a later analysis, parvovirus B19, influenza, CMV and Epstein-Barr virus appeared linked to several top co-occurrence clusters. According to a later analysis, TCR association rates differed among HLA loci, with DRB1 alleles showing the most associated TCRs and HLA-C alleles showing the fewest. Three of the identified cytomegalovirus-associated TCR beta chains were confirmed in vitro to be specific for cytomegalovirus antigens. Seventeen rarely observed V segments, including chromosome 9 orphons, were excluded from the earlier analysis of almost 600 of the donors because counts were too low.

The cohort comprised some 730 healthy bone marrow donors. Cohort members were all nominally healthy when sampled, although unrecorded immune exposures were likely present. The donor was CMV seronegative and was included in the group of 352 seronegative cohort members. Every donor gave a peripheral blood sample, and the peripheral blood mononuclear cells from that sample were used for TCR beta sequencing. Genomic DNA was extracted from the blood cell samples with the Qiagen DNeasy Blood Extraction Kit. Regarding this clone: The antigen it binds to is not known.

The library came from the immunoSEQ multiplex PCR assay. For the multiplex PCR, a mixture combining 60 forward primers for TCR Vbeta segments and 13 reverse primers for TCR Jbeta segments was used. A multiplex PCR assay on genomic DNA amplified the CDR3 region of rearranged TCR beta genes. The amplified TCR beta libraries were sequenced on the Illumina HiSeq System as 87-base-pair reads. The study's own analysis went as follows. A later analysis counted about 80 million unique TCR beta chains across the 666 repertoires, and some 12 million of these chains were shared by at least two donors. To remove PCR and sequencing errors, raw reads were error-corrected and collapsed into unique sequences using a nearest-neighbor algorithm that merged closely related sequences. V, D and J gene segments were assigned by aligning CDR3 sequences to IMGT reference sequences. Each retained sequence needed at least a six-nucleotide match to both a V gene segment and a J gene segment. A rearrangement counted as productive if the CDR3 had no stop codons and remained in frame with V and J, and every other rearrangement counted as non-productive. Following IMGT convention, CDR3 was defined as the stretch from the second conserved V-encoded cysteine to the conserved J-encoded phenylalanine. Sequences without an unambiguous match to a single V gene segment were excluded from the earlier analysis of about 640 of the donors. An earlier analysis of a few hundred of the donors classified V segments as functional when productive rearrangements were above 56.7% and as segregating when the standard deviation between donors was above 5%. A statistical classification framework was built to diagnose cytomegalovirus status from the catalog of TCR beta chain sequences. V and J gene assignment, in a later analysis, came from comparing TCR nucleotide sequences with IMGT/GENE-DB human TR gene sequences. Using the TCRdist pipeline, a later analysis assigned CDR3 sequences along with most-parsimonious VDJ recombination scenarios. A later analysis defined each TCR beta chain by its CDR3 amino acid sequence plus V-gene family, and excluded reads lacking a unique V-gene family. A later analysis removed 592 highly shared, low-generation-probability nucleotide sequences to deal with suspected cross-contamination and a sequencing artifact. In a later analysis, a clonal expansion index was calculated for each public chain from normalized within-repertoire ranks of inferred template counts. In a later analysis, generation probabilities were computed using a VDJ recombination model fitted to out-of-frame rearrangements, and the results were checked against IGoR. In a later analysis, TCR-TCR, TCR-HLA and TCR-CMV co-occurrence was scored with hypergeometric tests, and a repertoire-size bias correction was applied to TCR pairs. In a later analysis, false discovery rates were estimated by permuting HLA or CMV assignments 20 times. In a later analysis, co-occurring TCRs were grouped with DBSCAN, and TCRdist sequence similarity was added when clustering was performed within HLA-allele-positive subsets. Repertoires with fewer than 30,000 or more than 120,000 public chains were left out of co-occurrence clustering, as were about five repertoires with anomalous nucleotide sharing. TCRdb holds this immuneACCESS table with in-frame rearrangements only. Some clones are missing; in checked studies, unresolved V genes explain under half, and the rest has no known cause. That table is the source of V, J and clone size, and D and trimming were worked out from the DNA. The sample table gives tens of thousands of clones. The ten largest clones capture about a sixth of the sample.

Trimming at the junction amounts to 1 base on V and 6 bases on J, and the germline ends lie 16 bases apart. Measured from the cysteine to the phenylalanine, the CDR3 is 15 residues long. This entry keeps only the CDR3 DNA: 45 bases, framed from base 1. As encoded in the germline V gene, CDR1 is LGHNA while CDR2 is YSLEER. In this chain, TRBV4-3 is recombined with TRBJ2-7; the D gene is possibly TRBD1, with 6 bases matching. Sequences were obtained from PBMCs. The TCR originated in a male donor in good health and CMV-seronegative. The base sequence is TGCGCCAGCAGCCAAGCGATGGGGGCGCGTAGCGAGCAGTACTTC. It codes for CASSQAMGARSEQYF.